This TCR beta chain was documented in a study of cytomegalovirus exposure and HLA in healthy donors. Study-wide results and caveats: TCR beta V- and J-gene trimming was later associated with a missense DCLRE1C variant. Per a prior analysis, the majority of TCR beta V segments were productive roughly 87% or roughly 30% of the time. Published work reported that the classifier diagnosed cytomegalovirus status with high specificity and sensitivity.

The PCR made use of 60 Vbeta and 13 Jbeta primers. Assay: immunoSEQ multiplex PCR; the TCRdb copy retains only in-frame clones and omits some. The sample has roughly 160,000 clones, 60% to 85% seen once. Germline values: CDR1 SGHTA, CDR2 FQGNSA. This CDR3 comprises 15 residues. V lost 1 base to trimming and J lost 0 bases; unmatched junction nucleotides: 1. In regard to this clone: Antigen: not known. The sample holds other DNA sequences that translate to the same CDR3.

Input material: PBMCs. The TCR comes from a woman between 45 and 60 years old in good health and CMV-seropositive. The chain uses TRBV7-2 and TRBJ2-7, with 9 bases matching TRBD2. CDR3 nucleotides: TGTGCCAGCAGCTTAGTTAGCGGGAGCTCCTACGAGCAGTACTTC. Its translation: CASSLVSGSSYEQYF.